These 30 T cell receptor beta chains originate from one sample sequenced in a study of shared clonotypes between healthy human individuals. TCRdb keeps only in-frame clones here, not all; method: immunoSEQ multiplex PCR. The repertoire has around 700,000 clones, more than 70% of them found once; the top ten carry under 2%. Material for sequencing was memory CD4+ T cells sorted from blood. Noted subset: CD45RA-negative fraction. These TCRs come from a woman aged 30 to 39 in good health.

The V and J genes are TRBV19 and TRBJ1-2; 11 bases map to TRBD1. V dropped 6 bases and J dropped 3; count of bases not matched to a gene: 12. Germline lookup yields CDR1 LNHDA and CDR2 SQIVND (reference sequence). This CDR3 comprises 17 residues. The CDR3 reads CASRGQGARKFDYGYTF. CDR3 bases: TGTGCCAGTAGAGGACAGGGGGCACGTAAATTCGACTATGGCTACACCTTC.

This chain uses TRBV6-1 with TRBJ2-1; no definite D call. This CDR3 comprises 13 residues. Per germline, CDR1 MNHNS and CDR2 SASEGT. With 3 bases removed from V and 2 bases from J, the gap between germline ends came to 5 bases. In DNA, the CDR3 is TGTGCCAGCAGTGACGGTACCTACAATGAGCAGTTCTTC. Protein sequence: CASSDGTYNEQFF.

This clone was seen only a few times. The chain combines TRBV6-4 with TRBJ2-2; TRBD1 might be the D (6 bases). Looked up from germline, CDR1 is MRHNA and CDR2 is SNTAGT. The CDR3 spans 17 residues. V was clipped by 2 bases and J by 4 bases, with 17 bases between them. The CDR3 DNA sequence: TGTGCCAGCAGTGACCCCAAACCGGGACAAATCACCGGGGAGCTGTTTTTT. Residues: CASSDPKPGQITGELFF.

This clone has just one count. The J gene is TRBJ2-3, the V gene TRBV2; possible D gene TRBD2, 5 bases. CDR1 SNHLY and CDR2 FYNNEI come from the germline V gene. The V gene lost 4 bases and the J gene lost 1 base, with 12 bases spanning the gap. This CDR3 has 15 amino acids. For the CDR3, the DNA is TGTGCCAGCAGTGGCGAGGGTAGCGGCACAGATACGCAGTATTTT. Translating gives CASSGEGSGTDTQYF.

The J gene is TRBJ2-5, the V gene TRBV7-6, with a weak D call TRBD1 (6 bases). V was cut by 1 base and J by 1 base, with 10 bases left in between. Germline V lookup: CDR1 SGHVS, CDR2 FNYEAQ. The CDR3 has 15 residues. The CDR3 bases are TGTGCCAGCAGCTTAGAACAGGGATCCCAAGAGACCCAGTACTTC. Encoded protein: CASSLEQGSQETQYF.

V and J are TRBV21-1 and TRBJ1-3; TRBD1, as called in the table, went unchecked against the DNA. TRBV21-1 has pseudogene status. The CDR3 spans 13 residues. Written as DNA, the CDR3 is TGTGCCAGCAGACAACACGCACGAAACACCATATATTTT. Protein sequence: CASRQHARNTIYF.

This rearrangement joins TRBV7-8 to TRBJ2-7; maybe TRBD2 (5 bases). This CDR3 comprises 15 residues. From germline, CDR1 is SGHVS and CDR2 FQNEAQ. Deletions cut 5 bases from V and 0 bases from J, with 14 bases between. CDR3 amino acids: CASSPAAGYSYEQYF. DNA for the CDR3: TGTGCCAGCAGCCCAGCGGCGGGTTACTCCTACGAGCAGTACTTC.

This clone was counted ten times or more. V is TRBV14 and J is TRBJ1-1; D is unresolved. This CDR3 is built from 15 residues. Trimming took off 1 base at V and 3 bases at J, with 12 bases between the two ends. Germline V gene data show CDR1 as SGHDN and CDR2 as FVKESK. The DNA for the CDR3 is TGTGCCAGCAGCCAAGTCGCGGGGAGCCACACTGAAGCTTTCTTT. It translates to CASSQVAGSHTEAFF.

The chain uses TRBV27 and TRBJ2-1, with a weak D call TRBD2 (5 bases). Between the trimmed V and J ends, which lost 3 bases and 12 bases, there was a span of 21 bases. The CDR3 runs 15 residues. Germline V gene data show CDR1 as MNHEY and CDR2 as SMNVEV (reference sequence). The DNA for the CDR3 is TGTGCCAGCAGTTTGGTGGTAGGCGCCGGGGTCGGGCAGTTCTTC. Encoded protein: CASSLVVGAGVGQFF.

The chain joins TRBV7-8 to TRBJ1-3, with D possibly matching TRBD1 (6 bases). CDR3 length: 18 residues. With 0 bases removed from V and 0 bases from J, the gap between germline ends came to 15 bases. Germline V gene lookup returns CDR1 SGHVS and CDR2 FQNEAQ. The CDR3 DNA sequence: TGTGCCAGCAGCTTAGCTCCTTTGGGACAAATCTCTGGAAACACCATATATTTT. It is translated as CASSLAPLGQISGNTIYF.

The V call is TRBV2, the J call TRBJ1-4; 9 nucleotides align to TRBD1. Germline loops: CDR1 SNHLY, CDR2 FYNNEI. Trimming removed 7 bases from V and 1 base from J; junction bases left unmatched: 4. The CDR3 length is 15 residues. The CDR3 spells CASTRQGETNEKLFF. The CDR3 region has the DNA TGTGCCAGCACCCGACAGGGGGAAACTAATGAAAAACTGTTTTTT.

This clone came up once. The chain employs TRBV7-9 and TRBJ2-6; perhaps TRBD1 as D (5 bases). The length of the CDR3 is 18 residues. V was cut by 2 bases and J by 0 bases, with 14 bases left in between. Per germline, CDR1 SEHNR and CDR2 FQNEAQ (reference sequence). In DNA form, the CDR3 reads TGTGCCAGCAGCTTAAATCACCAGGGTAGCTCTGGGGCCAACGTCCTGACTTTC. Amino acids: CASSLNHQGSSGANVLTF.

The chain recombines TRBV6-6 with TRBJ2-3; the match to TRBD1 covers 8 bases. V was pared by 4 bases and J by 1 base, with 7 bases of the junction left unmatched. The germline gives CDR1 MNHNY, CDR2 SVGAGI (reference sequence). The CDR3 has 16 amino acids. CDR3 region: CASSFDRGSGTDTQYF. CDR3 in DNA: TGTGCCAGCAGTTTCGACAGGGGTTCGGGCACAGATACGCAGTATTTT.

The chain is built from TRBV25-1 and TRBJ1-6; 7 positions match TRBD1. The CDR3 consists of 14 residues. Unmatched junction bases numbered 9, after V lost 6 bases and J lost 10 bases. Looked up from germline, CDR1 is MGHDK and CDR2 is SYGVNS. The CDR3 here is CASSRRGVGSPLHF. DNA for the CDR3: TGTGCCAGCAGCCGCAGGGGGGTTGGATCACCCCTCCACTTT.

This chain joins TRBV2 and TRBJ1-4; 8 bases match TRBD1. The V gene end was trimmed by 3 bases and the J gene end by 8 bases; junction bases not matched to a gene: 5. The CDR3 covers 14 residues. CDR1 is SNHLY and CDR2 is FYNNEI in the germline V gene. The CDR3 region has the DNA TGTGCCAGCAGTGACAGACAGGGGAGGGAAAAACTGTTTTTT. Protein product: CASSDRQGREKLFF.

This clone was counted a few times. The CDR3 region is CASSRGSGELFF. The CDR3, as DNA: TGTGCCAGCAGTCGTGGGTCCGGGGAGCTGTTTTTT. This rearrangement joins TRBV25-1 to TRBJ2-2, with unresolved D. The CDR3 has 12 residues. Trimming left V 5 bases short and J 6 bases short, with 7 bases between. Germline loops: CDR1 MGHDK, CDR2 SYGVNS.

This chain links TRBV5-1 with TRBJ1-4, with TRBD1 matching over 8 bases. Trimming removed 4 bases from V and 3 bases from J; junction bases left unmatched: 5. The CDR3 is 15 residues long. The germline V gene has CDR1 SGHRS and CDR2 YFSETQ. The CDR3 region is CASSPIRGPNEKLFF. DNA for the CDR3: TGCGCCAGCAGCCCCATCAGGGGGCCTAATGAAAAACTGTTTTTT.

The chain uses TRBV19 and TRBJ1-2, with 7 bases identical to TRBD1. The CDR3 consists of 16 residues. Germline assignment: CDR1 LNHDA and CDR2 SQIVND (reference sequence). V shed 4 bases and J 8 bases; nucleotides not matched to a gene: 16. CDR3 region: CASSTGTAMPSMGYTF. CDR3 nucleotides: TGTGCCAGTAGTACCGGGACAGCCATGCCATCTATGGGCTACACCTTC. Full variable domain (missing parts from reference TRBV19 and TRBJ1-2): DGGITQSPKYLFRKEGQNVTLSCEQNLNHDAMYWYRQDPGQGLRLIYYSQIVNDFQKGDIAEGYSVSREKKESFPLTVTSAQKNPTAFYLCASSTGTAMPSMGYTFGSGTRLTVV.

This clone has a handful of counts. The gene calls are TRBV28 and TRBJ2-5; 7 bases agree with TRBD2. The CDR3 consists of 16 residues. V was clipped by 4 bases and J by 4 bases; unmatched bases: 12. Germline CDR1 reads MDHEN; CDR2 reads SYDVKM. Written as DNA, the CDR3 is TGTGCCAGCAGTTCACGAGGCGGGAGAAGGGCAGAGACCCAGTACTTC. It yields the protein CASSSRGGRRAETQYF. The full variable domain, its missing parts supplied by reference TRBV28 and TRBJ2-5, is DVKVTQSSRYLVKRTGEKVFLECVQDMDHENMFWYRQDPGLGLRLIYFSYDVKMKEKGDIPEGYSVSREKKERFSLILESASTNQTSMYLCASSSRGGRRAETQYFGPGTRLLVL.

This sequence joins TRBV7-2 and TRBJ2-7; 9 bases fit TRBD2. Germline V lookup: CDR1 SGHTA, CDR2 FQGNSA. This CDR3 is 14 amino acids long. The J segment lost 7 bases and the V segment lost 4 bases, leaving 8 bases of the junction unmatched. This CDR3 is CASSSQGGRGEQYF. The CDR3 DNA is TGTGCCAGCAGCTCCCAGGGCGGGAGGGGTGAGCAGTACTTC.

The V and J genes are TRBV18 and TRBJ2-6, with 7 bases fitting TRBD1. The CDR3 is 16 residues long. J gave up 0 bases and V 4 bases, and 3 bases lay outside the gene matches. CDR1 KGHSH and CDR2 LQKENI come from the germline V gene. The CDR3 spells CASSLGTVSGANVLTF. As DNA, the CDR3 is TGTGCCAGCTCACTGGGGACAGTCTCTGGGGCCAACGTCCTGACTTTC.

In nucleotides, the CDR3 is TGTGCCAGCACACCCCTCCGGGGAGGTAAAGAGACCCAGTACTTC. Translation: CASTPLRGGKETQYF. This chain joins TRBV27 and TRBJ2-5, with a possible D match to TRBD2 (6 bases). V was trimmed by 7 bases and J by 3 bases, leaving 18 bases between them. Germline CDR1 is MNHEY and CDR2 is SMNVEV (reference sequence). The CDR3 runs to 15 residues.

The V and J genes are TRBV11-2 and TRBJ2-2, with TRBD1 matching over 7 bases. The CDR3 sequence is 15 residues long. J lost 6 bases, V lost 5 bases, and 9 bases had no gene match. Germline CDR1 is SGHAT and CDR2 is FQNNGV. The DNA for the CDR3 is TGTGCCAGCAGCCCCGGGACAGTCCGGGCCGGGGAGCTGTTTTTT. This gives the protein CASSPGTVRAGELFF.

This clone was detected many times. The J gene is TRBJ2-7, the V gene TRBV11-3; 10 positions agree with TRBD1. The germline V gene encodes CDR1 SGHNT and CDR2 YENEEA. Trimming at V came to 0 bases and at J to 3 bases, leaving 11 bases not matched to a gene. This CDR3 has 18 residues. The CDR3 loop is CASSLDYRSGDRGYEQYF. The CDR3 bases are TGTGCCAGCAGCTTAGATTATAGGTCTGGGGACAGGGGCTACGAGCAGTACTTC.

V gene TRBV23-1 combines with J gene TRBJ2-5; D gene unclear. TRBV23-1 is designated an ORF whose function remains uncertain. With 2 bases removed from V and 3 bases from J, the gap between germline ends came to 16 bases. The CDR3 is 16 amino acids. This CDR3 reads CASSQARPGEEETQYF. The CDR3, as DNA: TGCGCCAGCAGTCAAGCCCGACCTGGGGAAGAAGAGACCCAGTACTTC.

A single count supports this clone. This chain joins TRBV18 and TRBJ2-7, with D perhaps assigned TRBD1 or TRBD2 (6 bases each). Trimming took off 4 bases at V and 6 bases at J, with 31 bases between the two ends. This CDR3 contains 19 residues. Germline V gene lookup returns CDR1 KGHSH and CDR2 LQKENI. CDR3 in amino acids: CASSRVSTAGGLRPVEQYF. CDR3 in DNA: TGTGCCAGCTCACGGGTTTCGACGGCCGGGGGCCTCCGTCCCGTCGAGCAGTACTTC.

J is TRBJ1-1 and V is TRBV5-1, with unresolved D. Germline-derived CDR1 and CDR2 are SGHRS and YFSETQ. Trimming pared 1 base from V and 1 base from J, leaving 8 bases between. This CDR3 region has 14 residues. In DNA form, the CDR3 reads TGCGCCAGCAGCTTGACAGCCCAGAACACTGAAGCTTTCTTT. Translation gives CASSLTAQNTEAFF.

The rearrangement uses TRBV5-1 and TRBJ2-7; TRBD1 matches 7 bases. The CDR3 contains 14 residues. With V trimmed by 5 bases and J by 2 bases, 7 bases remained unmatched. Germline V gene sequence: CDR1 SGHRS, CDR2 YFSETQ. The CDR3 DNA is TGCGCCAGCAGATTCGGGACAGAGACCTACGAGCAGTACTTC. It is translated as CASRFGTETYEQYF.

A few counts support this clone. The V gene is TRBV28, the J gene TRBJ1-3; 10 bases map to TRBD1. CDR1 is MDHEN, CDR2 SYDVKM, per germline. The length of the CDR3 is 13 residues. With V trimmed by 8 bases and J by 4 bases, 2 bases remained unmatched. Written as DNA, the CDR3 is TGTGCCAGCCGGACAGGGGGGGGAAACACCATATATTTT. It is translated as CASRTGGGNTIYF.

The genes are TRBV18 and TRBJ1-1; perhaps TRBD1 as D (6 bases). Trimming took off 6 bases at V and 3 bases at J, with 17 bases between the two ends. The V gene's germline CDR1 is KGHSH and CDR2 LQKENI. The CDR3 consists of 15 residues. The DNA for the CDR3 is TGTGCCAGCTCCCCCCCCAGGGGAAGGGACACTGAAGCTTTCTTT. This gives the protein CASSPPRGRDTEAFF.